These T cell receptor beta chains were read from a single sample in a study of T cells in lung cancer brain metastases. Generated by immunoSEQ multiplex PCR, the TCRdb table keeps only in-frame clones and is missing some. Of about 5,600 clones in the sample, roughly 80% were seen once. Source material: tumor tissue from a brain metastasis. The receptors originated from a man aged 50-60 years with non-small cell lung cancer that had spread to the brain. The CDR3 runs from the conserved cysteine through the conserved F or W. Fields, in order: clone size, J gene, D gene, V gene, CDR3 DNA, CDR3 protein. D genes are given only for firm matches. Clone sizes are given selectively: once, few, many, or a class where the clone is expanded.

NA,TRBJ2-2,NA,TRBV5-1,TGCGCCAGCAGCTTGGCCCCCGCGACCGGGGAGCTGTTTTTT,CASSLAPATGELFF
NA,TRBJ2-2,NA,TRBV7-7,TGTGCTAGCAGCACTACTGGGACGAACACCGGGGAGCTGTTTTTT,CASSTTGTNTGELFF
once,TRBJ2-7,TRBD1,TRBV7-9,TGTGCCAGCAGCCGCAACAGGGACAGGGTTGGTTACGAGCAGTACTTC,CASSRNRDRVGYEQYF
NA,TRBJ1-1,NA,TRBV5-1,TGCGCCAGCAGCTCGGCGGCCCAGGGGCCGAACACTGAAGCTTTCTTT,CASSSAAQGPNTEAFF
NA,TRBJ2-5,NA,TRBV5-4,TGTGCCAGCAGCCGAGTAGAGCTCGAGACCCAGTACTTC,CASSRVELETQYF
NA,TRBJ1-1,NA,TRBV30,TGTGCCTGGATAATCAGGGTTGTGGACACTGAAGCTTTCTTT,CAWIIRVVDTEAFF
NA,TRBJ2-3,NA,TRBV7-9,TGTGCCAGCAGCCAAGCCGGGTCGAGGTCCACAGATACGCAGTATTTT,CASSQAGSRSTDTQYF
NA,TRBJ2-5,TRBD1,TRBV7-9,TGTGCCAGCAGCCTTGGACAGGGATTCATCGGCCAAGAGACCCAGTACTTC,CASSLGQGFIGQETQYF
NA,TRBJ1-3,NA,TRBV5-6,TGTGCCAGCAGCGCCGCACAGGTCTCTGGAAACACCATATATTTT,CASSAAQVSGNTIYF
NA,TRBJ2-5,TRBD2,TRBV7-6,TGTGCCAGCAGCTTAGGGGAGGGGGAGACCCAGTACTTC,CASSLGEGETQYF
NA,TRBJ2-1,TRBD2,TRBV12-5,TGTGCTAGTGGTTTGTGGACTAGCGGCAAGCAGTTCTTC,CASGLWTSGKQFF